The 12 T cell receptor beta chains below all came from one sample that was sequenced in a study of blood T cells in healthy people across ages. Primers used in a second PCR of roughly 7 to 11 cycles were a sample-barcoded 5' primer and a J-beta primer mix. TCRdb reprocessed the 5' RACE reads with MiXCR, giving one entry per CDR3 protein. The sample carries about 690,000 distinct CDR3 sequences, approximately 40% recorded once. The sample taken for sequencing was blood. These TCRs come from a man older than 75 in good health.

J is TRBJ1-5 and V is TRBV7-2; 11 nucleotides match TRBD1. Germline values: CDR1 SGHTA, CDR2 FQGNSA. J lost 7 bases, V lost 5 bases, and 19 bases had no gene match. The CDR3 spans 19 residues. CDR3 sequence: CASSLGIWGQGVGRQPQHF. Here the CDR3 DNA reads TGTGCCAGCAGCCTAGGGATTTGGGGACAGGGGGTTGGACGACAGCCCCAGCATTTT.

This clonotype was recorded at least ten times. The chain carries TRBV11-3 and TRBJ2-3; the match to TRBD2 covers 9 bases. The germline gives CDR1 SGHNT, CDR2 YENEEA. CDR3 size: 15 residues. V trimming: 2 bases; J trimming: 5 bases; junction bases outside the gene matches: 5. The CDR3 nucleotides read TGTGCCAGCAGCTTATCGGCGGGAGGGGTAGATACGCAGTATTTT. Protein: CASSLSAGGVDTQYF.

This clonotype turned up a few times. The chain has TRBV3-1 and TRBJ2-4; perhaps D is TRBD1 or TRBD2 (6 bases each). Germline V lookup: CDR1 LGHDT, CDR2 YNNKEL (reference sequence). The V end was cut by 1 base, the J end by 13 bases, with 14 bases between. This CDR3 region has 13 residues. Here the CDR3 reads CASSQGGDNEQYF. For the CDR3, the DNA is TGTGCCAGCAGCCAAGGCGGGGACAACGAACAGTACTTC.

The chain combines TRBV6-1 with TRBJ1-6, with unresolved D. The CDR3 is 15 amino acids. V was pared by 2 bases and J by 7 bases, with 12 bases between. Germline V gives CDR1 MNHNS, CDR2 SASEGT. The CDR3 loop is CASSESKGSNSPLHF. For the CDR3, the DNA is TGTGCCAGCAGTGAAAGTAAGGGATCCAATTCACCCCTCCACTTT.

The sample holds a few counts of this clonotype. J is TRBJ2-1 and V is TRBV3-1; D is perhaps TRBD1 or TRBD2 (5 bases each). From germline, CDR1 is LGHDT and CDR2 YNNKEL (reference sequence). The CDR3 spans 16 residues. The V and J ends lost 4 bases and 4 bases respectively, with 17 bases between them. CDR3 nucleotide sequence: TGTGCCAGCAGCCCCCCCCGAAGGGGAGAATACAATGAGCAGTTCTTC. Translated, it gives CASSPPRRGEYNEQFF.

This clonotype was seen a handful of times. The chain recombines TRBV12-3 or TRBV12-4 with TRBJ2-5; 8 bases agree with TRBD2. The CDR3 is made up of 15 amino acids. V trimming: 4 bases; J trimming: 3 bases; junction bases outside the gene matches: 7. CDR3 DNA sequence: TGTGCCAGCAGTTCGCACGGGAGGGCGGAAGAGACCCAGTACTTC. It is translated as CASSSHGRAEETQYF.

The chain recombines TRBV10-1 with TRBJ2-3, with 8 bases that match TRBD2. CDR3 length equals 16 residues. The V segment lost 4 bases and the J segment 2 bases; nucleotides outside the gene matches: 8. Looked up from germline, CDR1 is WNHNN and CDR2 is SYGVQD (reference sequence). CDR3 amino acids: CASSGLSSGATDTQYF. As DNA, the CDR3 is TGCGCCAGCAGTGGGCTAAGTAGCGGGGCCACAGATACGCAGTATTTT.

The chain is built from TRBV18 and TRBJ2-4, with D uncertain. In germline, CDR1 is KGHSH, CDR2 LQKENI. The CDR3 is made up of 15 amino acids. With 6 bases removed from V and 2 bases from J, the gap between germline ends came to 14 bases. The CDR3 spells CASSTQQTSKNIQYF. In DNA form, the CDR3 reads TGTGCCAGCTCCACCCAGCAAACTTCCAAAAACATTCAGTACTTC.

This clonotype was counted only a few times. The V gene is TRBV18, the J gene TRBJ2-5, with D possibly matching TRBD1 (6 bases). Germline V gene data show CDR1 as KGHSH and CDR2 as LQKENI. The length of the CDR3 is 15 residues. Trimming took 3 bases from V and 2 from J, leaving 13 bases between them. In DNA, the CDR3 is TGTGCCAGCTCACCTCCGGGACAAGGGCAAGAGACCCAGTACTTC. This codes for CASSPPGQGQETQYF.

The chain carries TRBV20-1 and TRBJ1-1, with D unclear. The CDR3 is 11 amino acids. V was shortened by 8 bases and J by 5 bases, with 12 bases between the two germline ends. The germline V gene encodes CDR1 DFQATT and CDR2 SNEGSKA (reference sequence). CDR3 protein: CSSRRVTEAFF. In DNA form, the CDR3 reads TGCAGTAGTAGACGGGTGACTGAAGCTTTCTTT.

The chain uses TRBV20-1 and TRBJ1-4; D uncertain. From germline, CDR1 is DFQATT and CDR2 SNEGSKA (reference sequence). The CDR3 consists of 13 residues. The V end lost 6 bases, the J end lost 5 bases, and 13 bases lay between the germline ends. The CDR3 nucleotides read TGCAGTGCCTTCTTGCGCGGGAATGAAAAACTGTTTTTT. It is translated as CSAFLRGNEKLFF.

The chain uses TRBV5-1 and TRBJ2-5; no firm D call. CDR1 is SGHRS, CDR2 YFSETQ, per germline. The CDR3 extends over 14 amino acids. Trimming removed 0 bases from V and 8 bases from J, with 14 bases in between. The CDR3 sequence: CASSLAADRGTQYF. CDR3 in DNA: TGCGCCAGCAGCTTGGCGGCCGACCGTGGAACCCAGTACTTC.